The present T cell receptor beta chain was sequenced within a study of blood T cell repertoires in COVID-19. Whole-study context: The study drew acute and convalescent COVID-19 samples from the United States, Italy and Spain. Nucleic acid was either cDNA or gDNA, and it came from T cells, B-cell-depleted T cells, or PBMCs.

Original processing methods: Reference gene primer amplification gave nucleated cell count estimates. The table came from immunoSEQ multiplex PCR; TCRdb's copy has only in-frame clones and leaves some out. V and J calls and clone size are copied from that table; D and trimming were computed from the DNA. The sample has about 150,000 clones, around 86% seen once. Germline CDR1 and CDR2: DFQATT and SNEGSKA (reference sequence). Trimming took off 6 bases at V and 8 bases at J, with 14 bases between the two ends. The CDR3 is 11 amino acids. The receptor comes from a man between 65 and 85 years old who had recovered from COVID-19. Sequenced: peripheral blood. This rearrangement joins TRBV20-1 to TRBJ2-7; possibly TRBD1 for D (6 bases). CDR3 region: CSAPRQDKQYF. The CDR3 DNA sequence: TGCAGTGCCCCTCGACAGGACAAGCAGTACTTC.